Below, 26 T cell receptor beta chains from the same sample are listed, as sequenced in a study of blood T cell repertoires in COVID-19. Using immunoSEQ multiplex PCR, the repertoire was profiled, and TCRdb retains in-frame clones only, with some absent. Of 60,000 to 80,000 clones listed, around 82% are singletons. Sequenced sample: peripheral blood. The source is a man aged 45-60 years with active COVID-19.

This clone was seen a handful of times. The V call is TRBV14, the J call TRBJ2-3; the D gene is possibly TRBD1 (6 bases). V was shortened by 0 bases and J by 5 bases, with 12 bases between the two germline ends. Germline-derived CDR1 and CDR2 are SGHDN and FVKESK. This CDR3 has 15 amino acids. CDR3 sequence: CASSQDVTGRDTQYF. CDR3 nucleotides: TGTGCCAGCAGCCAAGATGTGACAGGTCGAGATACGCAGTATTTT.

Comment on this clone: Other nucleotide sequences in the sample specify the same CDR3. This chain connects TRBV5-1 to TRBJ2-2; a possible D gene is TRBD2 (5 bases). V was cut by 2 bases and J by 7 bases, with 9 bases left in between. Germline V gene data show CDR1 as SGHRS and CDR2 as YFSETQ. The length of the CDR3 is 13 residues. CDR3 in amino acids: CASSFLRDGELFF. CDR3 nucleotides: TGCGCCAGCAGCTTTTTACGGGACGGGGAGCTGTTTTTT.

This clone was observed a handful of times. This chain joins TRBV11-2 and TRBJ2-1; perhaps TRBD2 as D (5 bases). Deletions cut 3 bases from V and 4 bases from J, with 19 bases between. This CDR3 has 17 residues. The germline V gene has CDR1 SGHAT and CDR2 FQNNGV. CDR3 protein: CASSFSRFDYKYNEQFF. CDR3 sequence (DNA): TGTGCCAGCAGCTTTTCTCGGTTCGACTACAAGTACAATGAGCAGTTCTTC.

V is TRBV11-2 and J is TRBJ2-1; 7 nucleotides align to TRBD2. J lost 5 bases, V lost 1 base, and 8 bases had no gene match. Germline assignment: CDR1 SGHAT and CDR2 FQNNGV. The CDR3 has 16 residues. CDR3 in DNA: TGTGCCAGCAGCTTAGGAAGACGGGGGAGGGACAATGAGCAGTTCTTC. Its translation is CASSLGRRGRDNEQFF.

This rearrangement joins TRBV7-6 to TRBJ1-4, with 10 bases identical to TRBD1. The CDR3 runs 16 residues. Looked up from germline, CDR1 is SGHVS and CDR2 is FNYEAQ. V lost 1 base, J lost 8 bases, and 7 bases stayed unmatched. CDR3 loop: CASSLGPGQGNEKLFF. CDR3 coding DNA: TGTGCCAGCAGCTTAGGTCCGGGACAGGGGAACGAAAAACTGTTTTTT.

The chain links TRBV6-5 to TRBJ1-1; unclear D gene. Germline V gives CDR1 MNHEY, CDR2 SVGAGI. Trimming removed 7 bases at V and 11 bases at J, with 20 bases between. The CDR3 extends over 13 amino acids. CDR3 amino acids: CASTLPGSIRAFF. For the CDR3, the DNA is TGTGCCAGCACTCTACCCGGGAGTATCAGGGCTTTCTTT.

The chain carries TRBV5-5 and TRBJ2-7, with D uncertain. The germline V gene encodes CDR1 SGHKS and CDR2 YYEKEE (reference sequence). Between the trimmed V and J ends, which lost 5 bases and 4 bases, there was a span of 13 bases. The CDR3 loop spans 13 amino acids. CDR3 protein: CASSFALRYEQYF. CDR3 sequence (DNA): TGTGCCAGCAGTTTCGCCCTCCGGTACGAGCAGTACTTC.

The chain carries TRBV19 and TRBJ2-3, with 7 positions matching TRBD2. Germline assignment: CDR1 LNHDA and CDR2 SQIVND (reference sequence). V dropped 1 base and J dropped 6; count of bases not matched to a gene: 10. CDR3 length equals 16 residues. In DNA, the CDR3 is TGTGCCAGTAGTATAGGAGCGGGGCCCGGGGGGGATACGCAGTATTTT. Protein product: CASSIGAGPGGDTQYF.

The rearrangement joins TRBV15 to TRBJ1-5; 12 bases agree with TRBD1. CDR1 and CDR2 (germline): LNHNV, YYDKDF (reference sequence). V was pared by 3 bases and J by 1 base, with 10 bases of the junction left unmatched. The CDR3 is 19 residues long. In nucleotides, the CDR3 is TGTGCCACCAGCAGGGGGCCGGGACAGGGGGCGGGAAGCAATCAGCCCCAGCATTTT. This gives the protein CATSRGPGQGAGSNQPQHF.

This CDR3 is CASSLVTGNTEAFF. The CDR3 coding sequence is TGTGCCAGCAGCTTAGTCACAGGGAACACTGAAGCTTTCTTT. The V call is TRBV11-2, the J call TRBJ1-1, with D tentatively TRBD1 (5 bases). Germline V lookup: CDR1 SGHAT, CDR2 FQNNGV. This CDR3 region has 14 residues. Trimming stripped 1 base from V and 1 base from J, with 7 bases between.

The rearrangement links TRBV5-1 to TRBJ2-1, with TRBD2 identical over 8 bases. The CDR3 contains 15 residues. V shed 0 bases, J shed 8 bases, and the junction held 7 bases outside the gene matches. Germline V lookup: CDR1 SGHRS, CDR2 YFSETQ. The DNA for the CDR3 is TGCGCCAGCAGCTTGGACGGCGGGAGGATGGATGAGCAGTTCTTC. Amino acid sequence: CASSLDGGRMDEQFF.

The sample holds one count of this clone. This chain uses TRBV12-5 with TRBJ1-3; D possibly corresponds to TRBD1 (5 bases). Germline V gene lookup returns CDR1 LGHNT and CDR2 FRNRAP. The V and J ends lost 4 bases and 7 bases respectively, with 8 bases between them. This CDR3 has 12 residues. The CDR3 reads CASGSRGNTIYF. CDR3 DNA: TGTGCTAGTGGTTCGCGGGGGAACACCATATATTTT.

The rearrangement uses TRBV6-6 and TRBJ1-2; 7 positions match TRBD1. J lost 8 bases, V lost 4 bases, and 7 bases had no gene match. Germline V gene sequence: CDR1 MNHNY, CDR2 SVGAGI (reference sequence). This CDR3 has 13 amino acids. CDR3 sequence (DNA): TGTGCCAGCAGTTTCGAGGGGGCGCGGGGCTACACCTTC. Its protein is CASSFEGARGYTF.

The chain links TRBV18 to TRBJ1-2; D perhaps matches TRBD1 (5 bases). CDR3 length: 14 amino acids. V was shortened by 5 bases and J by 2 bases, with 12 bases between the two germline ends. Germline lookup yields CDR1 KGHSH and CDR2 LQKENI. CDR3 in amino acids: CASSEKAGNYGYTF. The CDR3 DNA is TGTGCCAGCTCAGAAAAGGCAGGGAACTATGGCTACACCTTC.

The gene calls are TRBV18 and TRBJ2-3; TRBD1 is a possible D gene (5 bases). Trimming removed 5 bases at V and 9 bases at J, with 12 bases between. Germline values: CDR1 KGHSH, CDR2 LQKENI. CDR3 length: 12 amino acids. CDR3 sequence: CASSSRTSTQYF. CDR3 nucleotide sequence: TGTGCCAGCTCATCGAGGACATCGACGCAGTATTTT.

The V call is TRBV5-1, the J call TRBJ1-2; D remains ambiguous. Trimming stripped 0 bases from V and 2 bases from J, with 5 bases between. From germline, CDR1 is SGHRS and CDR2 YFSETQ. This CDR3 is 13 amino acids long. Written as DNA, the CDR3 is TGCGCCAGCAGCTTGGAACTCAACTATGGCTACACCTTC. Protein product: CASSLELNYGYTF.

V is TRBV10-3 and J is TRBJ1-1, with 8 bases aligning to TRBD1. This CDR3 is built from 16 residues. Germline CDR1 ENHRY, CDR2 SYGVKD. With 5 bases clipped from V and 0 bases from J, the junction kept 8 bases outside the gene matches. As DNA, the CDR3 is TGTGCCATCAGTCAGGGGGCGCGAGCCTTGAACACTGAAGCTTTCTTT. This encodes CAISQGARALNTEAFF.

The V and J genes are TRBV27 and TRBJ2-1; TRBD1 agrees at 8 bases. V lost 1 base, J lost 10 bases, and 15 bases stayed unmatched. Germline V gene data show CDR1 as MNHEY and CDR2 as SMNVEV (reference sequence). The CDR3 has 17 amino acids. CDR3 sequence: CASSLLGAGTGSPEQFF. CDR3 DNA: TGTGCCAGCAGTTTATTGGGGGCCGGGACAGGATCTCCGGAGCAGTTCTTC.

This chain links TRBV13 with TRBJ2-2; unclear D gene. The CDR3 consists of 14 residues. V lost 0 bases to trimming and J lost 1 base, with 3 bases between them. The germline V gene has CDR1 PRHDT and CDR2 FYEKMQ (reference sequence). CDR3 residues: CASSLGRNTGELFF. The CDR3 DNA sequence: TGTGCCAGCAGCTTAGGGCGGAACACCGGGGAGCTGTTTTTT.

This rearrangement joins TRBV29-1 to TRBJ1-2, with 9 bases identical to TRBD1. CDR1 and CDR2 from the germline V gene are SQVTM and ANQGSEA. The CDR3 has 15 residues. After removal of 3 bases from V and 8 bases from J, the junction contained 13 bases not matched to a gene. CDR3 amino acids: CSVDDRDRAFGGYTF. In nucleotides, the CDR3 is TGCAGCGTTGACGATCGGGACAGGGCCTTCGGGGGCTACACCTTC.

J is TRBJ2-1 and V is TRBV25-1; 7 bases are a match to TRBD2. The CDR3 totals 13 residues. J was trimmed by 10 bases and V by 2 bases; bases with no gene match: 5. Germline CDR1 and CDR2: MGHDK and SYGVNS. CDR3 nucleotides: TGTGCCAGCAGTGAAGACTGGCGGGGGGAGCAGTTCTTC. Its protein is CASSEDWRGEQFF.

This clone appeared a single time. The J gene is TRBJ2-1, the V gene TRBV5-1; TRBD2 agrees at 10 bases. J lost 0 bases, V lost 0 bases, and 3 bases had no gene match. The germline gives CDR1 SGHRS, CDR2 YFSETQ. The CDR3 runs 17 residues. CDR3 residues: CASSLGLAGLSYNEQFF. As DNA, the CDR3 is TGCGCCAGCAGCTTGGGACTAGCGGGTCTCTCCTACAATGAGCAGTTCTTC.

The gene calls are TRBV3-1 (or the pseudogene TRBV3-2) and TRBJ2-3; D ambiguous. Deletions cut 4 bases from V and 6 bases from J, with 5 bases between. This CDR3 comprises 11 residues. CDR1 and CDR2 (germline): LGHDT, YNNKEL (reference sequence). The CDR3 spells CASSLLDTQYF. As DNA, the CDR3 is TGTGCCAGCAGCCTCCTGGATACGCAGTATTTT.

The chain combines TRBV6-4 with TRBJ2-2; D call uncertain. Germline V CDR1 and CDR2: MRHNA, SNTAGT. This CDR3 spans 14 amino acids. V was clipped by 5 bases and J by 4 bases, with 11 bases between them. The CDR3 DNA is TGTGCCAGCAGTCTGCAGGAAGCCACCGGGGAGCTGTTTTTT. Protein product: CASSLQEATGELFF.

V usage is TRBV6-4 and J usage is TRBJ1-6; D gene unclear. Between the trimmed V and J ends, which lost 5 bases and 7 bases, there was a span of 12 bases. From germline, CDR1 is MRHNA and CDR2 SNTAGT. The CDR3 is made up of 14 amino acids. The CDR3 sequence is CASSPGSANSPLHF. For the CDR3, the DNA is TGTGCCAGCAGTCCCGGCAGCGCCAATTCACCCCTCCACTTT.

The J gene is TRBJ2-2, the V gene TRBV28, with 7 bases lining up with TRBD2. Trimming removed 2 bases from V and 8 bases from J; junction bases left unmatched: 2. The length of the CDR3 is 13 residues. Per the germline V gene, CDR1 is MDHEN and CDR2 is SYDVKM. The CDR3: CASSLLAEGELFF. CDR3 sequence (DNA): TGTGCCAGCAGTTTACTAGCGGAAGGGGAGCTGTTTTTT.